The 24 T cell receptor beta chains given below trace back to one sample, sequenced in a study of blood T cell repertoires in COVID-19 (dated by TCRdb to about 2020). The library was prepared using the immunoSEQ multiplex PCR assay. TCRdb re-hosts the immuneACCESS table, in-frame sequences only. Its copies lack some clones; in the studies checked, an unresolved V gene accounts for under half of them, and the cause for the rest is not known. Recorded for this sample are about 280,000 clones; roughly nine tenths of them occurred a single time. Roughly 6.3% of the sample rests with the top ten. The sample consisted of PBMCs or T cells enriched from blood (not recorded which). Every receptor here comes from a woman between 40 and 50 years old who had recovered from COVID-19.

The CDR3 here is CASSLRSPSGRTDTQYF. Here the CDR3 DNA reads TGTGCCAGCAGTTTACGGAGCCCTAGCGGGAGAACAGATACGCAGTATTTT. The chain is built from TRBV27 and TRBJ2-3; TRBD2 matches 10 bases. J lost 3 bases, V lost 2 bases, and 8 bases had no gene match. The CDR3 runs to 17 residues. Germline lookup yields CDR1 MNHEY and CDR2 SMNVEV (reference sequence).

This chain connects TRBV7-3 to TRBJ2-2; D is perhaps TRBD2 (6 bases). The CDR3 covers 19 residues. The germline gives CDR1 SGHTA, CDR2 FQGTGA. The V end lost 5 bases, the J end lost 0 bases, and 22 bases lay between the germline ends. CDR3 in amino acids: CASSPRRRGLDANTGELFF. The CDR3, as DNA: TGTGCCAGCAGCCCCCGGAGGAGGGGCTTAGACGCGAACACCGGGGAGCTGTTTTTT. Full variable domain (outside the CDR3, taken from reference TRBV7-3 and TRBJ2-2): GAGVSQTPSNKVTEKGKYVELRCDPISGHTALYWYRQSLGQGPEFLIYFQGTGAADDSGLPNDRFFAVRPEGSVSTLKIQRTERGDSAVYLCASSPRRRGLDANTGELFFGEGSRLTVL.

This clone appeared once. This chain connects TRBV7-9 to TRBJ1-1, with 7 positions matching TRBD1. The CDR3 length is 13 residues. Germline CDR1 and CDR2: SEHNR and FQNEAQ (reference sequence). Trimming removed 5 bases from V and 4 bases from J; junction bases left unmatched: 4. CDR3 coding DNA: TGTGCCAGCAGCCACCCAGGGGGCACTGAAGCTTTCTTT. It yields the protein CASSHPGGTEAFF.

The CDR3 DNA reads TGTGCCAGCTCACCAAGGATGGGACGGGGGAGCTATGAAGCTTTCTTT. This translates into CASSPRMGRGSYEAFF. The rearrangement uses TRBV18 and TRBJ1-1, with D perhaps TRBD1 (5 bases). This CDR3 contains 16 residues. Trimming left V 2 bases short and J 7 bases short, with 20 bases between. Germline V lookup: CDR1 KGHSH, CDR2 LQKENI.

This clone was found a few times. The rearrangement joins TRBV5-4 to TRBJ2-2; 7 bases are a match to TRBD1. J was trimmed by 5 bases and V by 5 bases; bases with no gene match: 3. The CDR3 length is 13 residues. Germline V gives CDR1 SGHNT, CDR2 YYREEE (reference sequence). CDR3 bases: TGTGCCAGCAGATCGACAGGGACCGGGGAGCTGTTTTTT. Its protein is CASRSTGTGELFF.

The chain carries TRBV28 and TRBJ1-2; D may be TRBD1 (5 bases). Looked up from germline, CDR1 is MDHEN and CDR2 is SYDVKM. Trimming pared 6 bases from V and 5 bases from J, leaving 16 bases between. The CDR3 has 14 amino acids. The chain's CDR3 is CASSPQGVPYGYTF. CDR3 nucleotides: TGTGCCAGCAGCCCTCAAGGGGTCCCTTATGGCTACACCTTC.

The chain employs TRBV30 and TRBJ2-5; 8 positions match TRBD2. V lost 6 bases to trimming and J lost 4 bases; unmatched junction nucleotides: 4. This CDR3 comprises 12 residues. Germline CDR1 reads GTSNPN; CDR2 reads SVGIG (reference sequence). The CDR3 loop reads CACLAGLETQYF. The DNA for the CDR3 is TGTGCCTGTTTAGCGGGATTAGAGACCCAGTACTTC.

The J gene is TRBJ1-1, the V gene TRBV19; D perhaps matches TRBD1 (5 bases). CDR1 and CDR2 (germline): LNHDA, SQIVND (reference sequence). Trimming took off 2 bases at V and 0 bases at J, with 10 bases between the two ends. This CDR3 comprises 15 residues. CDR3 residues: CASSISGALNTEAFF. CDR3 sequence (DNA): TGTGCCAGTAGTATAAGCGGGGCATTGAACACTGAAGCTTTCTTT.

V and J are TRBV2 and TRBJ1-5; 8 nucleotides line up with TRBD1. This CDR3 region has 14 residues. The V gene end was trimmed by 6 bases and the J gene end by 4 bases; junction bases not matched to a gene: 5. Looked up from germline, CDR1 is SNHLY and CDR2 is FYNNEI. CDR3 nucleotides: TGTGCCAGCAGACCCGACAGGGGTAATCAGCCCCAGCATTTT. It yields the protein CASRPDRGNQPQHF.

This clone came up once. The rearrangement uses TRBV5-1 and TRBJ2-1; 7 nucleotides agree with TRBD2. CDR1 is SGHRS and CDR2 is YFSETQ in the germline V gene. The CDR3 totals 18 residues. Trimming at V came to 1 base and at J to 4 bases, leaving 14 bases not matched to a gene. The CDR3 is CASSLFLASSGTYNEQFF. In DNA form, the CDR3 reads TGCGCCAGCAGCTTGTTCCTCGCCTCTAGCGGTACTTACAATGAGCAGTTCTTC.

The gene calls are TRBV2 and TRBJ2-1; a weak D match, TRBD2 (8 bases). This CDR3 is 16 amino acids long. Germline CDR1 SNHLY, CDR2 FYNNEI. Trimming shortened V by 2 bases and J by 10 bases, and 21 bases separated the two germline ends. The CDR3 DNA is TGTGCCAGCAGTGAACAGGGGGGACTAGGAAGCGGCGAGCAGTTCTTC. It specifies CASSEQGGLGSGEQFF.

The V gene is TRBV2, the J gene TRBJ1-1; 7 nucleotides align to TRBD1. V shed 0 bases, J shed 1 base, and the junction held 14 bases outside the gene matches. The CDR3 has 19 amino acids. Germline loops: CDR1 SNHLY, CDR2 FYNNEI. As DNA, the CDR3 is TGTGCCAGCAGTGAAGCGCTTTTGGACAGGAGGTTGGGGAACACTGAAGCTTTCTTT. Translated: CASSEALLDRRLGNTEAFF. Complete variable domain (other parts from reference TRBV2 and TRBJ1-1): EPEVTQTPSHQVTQMGQEVILRCVPISNHLYFYWYRQILGQKVEFLVSFYNNEISEKSEIFDDQFSVERPDGSNFTLKIRSTKLEDSAMYFCASSEALLDRRLGNTEAFFGQGTRLTVV.

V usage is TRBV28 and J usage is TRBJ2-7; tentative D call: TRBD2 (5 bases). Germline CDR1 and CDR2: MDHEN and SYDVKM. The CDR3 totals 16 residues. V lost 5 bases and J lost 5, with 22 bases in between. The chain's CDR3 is CASSPPVGGSRDEQYF. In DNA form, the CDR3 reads TGTGCCAGCAGTCCCCCCGTCGGAGGAAGTCGGGACGAGCAGTACTTC.

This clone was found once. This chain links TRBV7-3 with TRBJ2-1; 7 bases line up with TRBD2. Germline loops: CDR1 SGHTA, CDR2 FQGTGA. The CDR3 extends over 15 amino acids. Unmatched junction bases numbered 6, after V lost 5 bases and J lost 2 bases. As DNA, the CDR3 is TGTGCCAGCAGCCGAGAAGCGGGAACCTACAATGAGCAGTTCTTC. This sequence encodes CASSREAGTYNEQFF.

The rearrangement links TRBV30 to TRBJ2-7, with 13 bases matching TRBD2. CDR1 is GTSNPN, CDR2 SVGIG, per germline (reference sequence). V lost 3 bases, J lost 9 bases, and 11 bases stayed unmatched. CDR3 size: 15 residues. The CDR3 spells CAWSEGLAGTEGQYF. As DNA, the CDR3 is TGTGCCTGGAGCGAGGGACTAGCGGGAACCGAGGGGCAGTACTTC.

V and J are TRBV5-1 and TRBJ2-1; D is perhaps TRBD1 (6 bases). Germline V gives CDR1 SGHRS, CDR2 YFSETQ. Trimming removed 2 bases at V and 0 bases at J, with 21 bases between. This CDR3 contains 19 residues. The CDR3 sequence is CASSLGLGGRLSSYNEQFF. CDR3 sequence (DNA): TGCGCCAGCAGCTTAGGACTTGGGGGCAGGCTAAGCTCCTACAATGAGCAGTTCTTC.

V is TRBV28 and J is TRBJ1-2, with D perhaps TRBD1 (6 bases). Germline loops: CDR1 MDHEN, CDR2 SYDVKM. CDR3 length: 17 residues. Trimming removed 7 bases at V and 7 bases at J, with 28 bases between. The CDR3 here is CASNPYGSGTTVSGYTF. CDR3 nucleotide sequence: TGTGCCAGCAATCCCTATGGAAGCGGGACAACCGTTTCTGGCTACACCTTC.

In DNA, the CDR3 is TGTGCCAGCAGCCACCAAATCAGAAGCGGGAGCTACGAGCAGTACTTC. Residues: CASSHQIRSGSYEQYF. The J gene is TRBJ2-7, the V gene TRBV3-1 (or the pseudogene TRBV3-2), with 8 bases identical to TRBD2. The CDR3 is made up of 16 amino acids. The germline V gene encodes CDR1 LGHDT and CDR2 YNNKEL (reference sequence). The V gene end was trimmed by 3 bases and the J gene end by 3 bases; junction bases not matched to a gene: 10.

The CDR3 nucleotides are TGTGCCAGCAGCCCCACCCTGCAGGTTGGCTACACCTTC. Its protein is CASSPTLQVGYTF. J is TRBJ1-2 and V is TRBV7-8; D call uncertain. Looked up from germline, CDR1 is SGHVS and CDR2 is FQNEAQ. The length of the CDR3 is 13 residues. V was trimmed by 5 bases and J by 7 bases, leaving 14 bases between them.

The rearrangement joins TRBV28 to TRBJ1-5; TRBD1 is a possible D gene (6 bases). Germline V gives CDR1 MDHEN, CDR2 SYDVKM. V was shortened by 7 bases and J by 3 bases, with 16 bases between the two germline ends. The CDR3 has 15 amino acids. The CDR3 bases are TGTGCCAGCATTGGGGGACAATATGTCAATCAGCCCCAGCATTTT. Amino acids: CASIGGQYVNQPQHF. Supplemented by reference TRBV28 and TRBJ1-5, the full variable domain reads DVKVTQSSRYLVKRTGEKVFLECVQDMDHENMFWYRQDPGLGLRLIYFSYDVKMKEKGDIPEGYSVSREKKERFSLILESASTNQTSMYLCASIGGQYVNQPQHFGDGTRLSIL.

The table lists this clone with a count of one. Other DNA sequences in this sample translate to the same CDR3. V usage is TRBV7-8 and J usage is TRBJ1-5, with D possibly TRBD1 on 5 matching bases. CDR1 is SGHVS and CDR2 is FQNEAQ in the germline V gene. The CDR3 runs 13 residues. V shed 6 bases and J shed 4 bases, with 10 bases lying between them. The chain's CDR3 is CASSLTDNQPQHF. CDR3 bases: TGTGCCAGCAGTCTGACAGATAATCAGCCCCAGCATTTT.

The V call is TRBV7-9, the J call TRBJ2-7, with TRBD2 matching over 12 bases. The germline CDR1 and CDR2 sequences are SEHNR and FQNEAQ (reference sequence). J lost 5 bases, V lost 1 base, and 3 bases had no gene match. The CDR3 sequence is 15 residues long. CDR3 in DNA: TGTGCCAGCAGCTTAGACGGACTAGCGGGACACGAGCAGTACTTC. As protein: CASSLDGLAGHEQYF.

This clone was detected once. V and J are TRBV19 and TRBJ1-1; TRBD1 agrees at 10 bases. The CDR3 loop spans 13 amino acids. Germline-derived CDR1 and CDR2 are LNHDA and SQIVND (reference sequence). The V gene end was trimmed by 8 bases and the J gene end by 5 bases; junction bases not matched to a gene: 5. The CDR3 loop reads CASEDRGGTEAFF. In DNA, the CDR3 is TGTGCCAGTGAGGACAGGGGGGGAACTGAAGCTTTCTTT.

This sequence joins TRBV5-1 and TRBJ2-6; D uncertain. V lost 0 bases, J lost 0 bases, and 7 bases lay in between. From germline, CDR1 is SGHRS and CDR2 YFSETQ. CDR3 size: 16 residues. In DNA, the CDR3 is TGCGCCAGCAGCTTGGACGTAGCCTCTGGGGCCAACGTCCTGACTTTC. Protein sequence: CASSLDVASGANVLTF.